The clone carrying this TCR beta chain ranks as medium-sized in terms of frequency. Its antigen is undetermined. The CDR3 is 17 amino acids. Germline V gene data show CDR1 as GTSNPN and CDR2 as SVGIG (reference sequence). These data are taken from a study of T cell clusters in autoimmune cytopenias. TRB amplification used approximately 0.25 ug of peripheral blood genomic DNA. The study, taken as a whole, reports: No cluster-lack signature appeared between secondary cytopenia and chronic lymphocytic leukemia patients, apparently due to lymphoma masking.

TRB was amplified by touch-down multiplex PCR, primer pools A and B combined. TCRdb re-called the multiplex PCR reads; every CDR3 protein appears as one record, without DNA. The data include a few thousand distinct CDR3 sequences; the top ten clones carry more than 3%. Source material: peripheral blood. This clonotype originated in a human donor with an autoimmune cytopenia or autoimmune hepatitis (not recorded which). The chain is built from TRBV30 and TRBJ2-3. CDR3 region: CAWSILSNYQNTDTQYF.